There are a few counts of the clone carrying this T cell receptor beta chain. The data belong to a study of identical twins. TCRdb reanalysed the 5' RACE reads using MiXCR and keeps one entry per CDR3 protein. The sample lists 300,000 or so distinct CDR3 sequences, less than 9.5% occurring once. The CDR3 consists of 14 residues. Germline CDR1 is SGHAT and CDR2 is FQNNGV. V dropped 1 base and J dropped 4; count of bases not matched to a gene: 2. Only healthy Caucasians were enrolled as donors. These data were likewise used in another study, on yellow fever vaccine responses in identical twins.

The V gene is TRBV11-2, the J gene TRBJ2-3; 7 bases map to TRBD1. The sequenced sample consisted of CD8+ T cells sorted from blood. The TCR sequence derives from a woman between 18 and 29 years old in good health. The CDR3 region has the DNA TGTGCCAGCAGCTTAGCCGACAGGGCAGATACGCAGTATTTT. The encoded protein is CASSLADRADTQYF.